Listed here are 3 T cell receptor beta chains from one sample, sequenced in a study of blood T cell repertoires in COVID-19. Sequencing was performed with immunoSEQ multiplex PCR; in TCRdb, only in-frame clones are kept and a portion is missing. This sample yields about 90,000 clones, of which approximately 90% are seen a single time; 4.5% to 5.5% belongs to the top ten. Sequencing input: peripheral blood. These receptors came from a man over 45 with acute or convalescent COVID-19.

The CDR3 DNA follows: TGTGCCAGTAGTATCAGGGGCAAGGACGAGCAGTTCTTC. This sequence encodes CASSIRGKDEQFF. V usage is TRBV19 and J usage is TRBJ2-1, with D possibly TRBD1 on 6 matching bases. Between the trimmed V and J ends, which lost 3 bases and 10 bases, there was a span of 13 bases. The CDR3 is 13 amino acids. Germline CDR1 and CDR2: LNHDA and SQIVND (reference sequence).

The chain is built from TRBV20-1 and TRBJ1-2; D uncertain. This CDR3 spans 12 amino acids. Germline V gives CDR1 DFQATT, CDR2 SNEGSKA (reference sequence). The V end lost 3 bases, the J end lost 4 bases, and 9 bases lay between the germline ends. The CDR3 DNA reads TGCAGTGCTAGTATGGCGGGCTATGGCTACACCTTC. Encoded protein: CSASMAGYGYTF.

The V and J genes are TRBV23-1 and TRBJ2-5; possibly TRBD1 for D (6 bases). TRBV23-1 is recorded as an ORF, its role being uncertain. The CDR3 has 12 amino acids. V lost 11 bases and J 3 bases, leaving 13 bases between the germline ends. Written as DNA, the CDR3 is TGCGCCCCTCAAGGACAGAAAGAGACCCAGTACTTC. It yields the protein CAPQGQKETQYF.